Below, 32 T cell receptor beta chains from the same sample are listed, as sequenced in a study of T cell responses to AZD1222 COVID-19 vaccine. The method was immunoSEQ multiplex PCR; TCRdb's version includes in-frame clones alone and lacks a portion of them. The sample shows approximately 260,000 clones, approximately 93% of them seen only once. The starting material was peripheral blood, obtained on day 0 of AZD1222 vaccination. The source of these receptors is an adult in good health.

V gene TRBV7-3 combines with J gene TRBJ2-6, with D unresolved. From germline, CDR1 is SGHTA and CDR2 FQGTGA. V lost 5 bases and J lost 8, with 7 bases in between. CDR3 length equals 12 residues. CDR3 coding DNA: TGTGCCAGCAGCCCCCCCTCCAACGTCCTGACTTTC. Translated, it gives CASSPPSNVLTF.

CDR3 region: CASSLATGGTGELFF. The CDR3 nucleotides are TGTGCCAGCAGCTTGGCGACAGGGGGGACCGGGGAGCTGTTTTTT. The chain employs TRBV7-8 and TRBJ2-2, with 9 bases fitting TRBD1. The J segment lost 5 bases and the V segment lost 3 bases, leaving 4 bases of the junction unmatched. In germline, CDR1 is SGHVS, CDR2 FQNEAQ. There are 15 residues in the CDR3.

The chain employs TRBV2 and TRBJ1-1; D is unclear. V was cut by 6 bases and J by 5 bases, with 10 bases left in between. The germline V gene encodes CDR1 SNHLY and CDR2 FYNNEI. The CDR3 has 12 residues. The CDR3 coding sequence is TGTGCCAGCAGGCTTGGAGTAACTGAAGCTTTCTTT. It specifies CASRLGVTEAFF.

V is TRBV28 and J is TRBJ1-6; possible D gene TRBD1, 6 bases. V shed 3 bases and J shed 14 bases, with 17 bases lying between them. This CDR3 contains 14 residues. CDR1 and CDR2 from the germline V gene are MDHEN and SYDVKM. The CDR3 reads CASSFSGDGGALHF. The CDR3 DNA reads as TGTGCCAGCAGTTTTTCAGGGGACGGGGGGGCCCTCCACTTT.

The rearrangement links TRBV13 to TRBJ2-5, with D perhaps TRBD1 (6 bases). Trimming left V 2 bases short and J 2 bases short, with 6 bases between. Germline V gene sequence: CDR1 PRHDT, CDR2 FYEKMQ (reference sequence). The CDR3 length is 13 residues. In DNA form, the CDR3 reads TGTGCCAGCAGCTTAAGGGGGCAAGAGACCCAGTACTTC. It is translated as CASSLRGQETQYF.

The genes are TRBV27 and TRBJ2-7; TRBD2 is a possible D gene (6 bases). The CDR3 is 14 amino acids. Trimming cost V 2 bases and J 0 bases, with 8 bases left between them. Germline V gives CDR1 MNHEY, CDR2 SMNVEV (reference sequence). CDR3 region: CASSLAGISYEQYF. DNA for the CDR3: TGTGCCAGCAGTTTAGCGGGGATCTCCTACGAGCAGTACTTC.

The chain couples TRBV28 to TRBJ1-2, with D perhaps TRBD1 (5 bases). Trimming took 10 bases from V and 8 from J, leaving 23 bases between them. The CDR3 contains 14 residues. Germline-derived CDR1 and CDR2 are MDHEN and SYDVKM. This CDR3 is CAIHRQGSSGGYTF. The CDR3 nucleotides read TGTGCCATCCACAGGCAGGGATCCTCAGGAGGCTACACCTTC.

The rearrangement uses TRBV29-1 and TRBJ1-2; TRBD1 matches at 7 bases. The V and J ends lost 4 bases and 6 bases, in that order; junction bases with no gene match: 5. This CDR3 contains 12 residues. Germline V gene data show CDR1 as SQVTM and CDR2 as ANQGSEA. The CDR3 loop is CSVGDRDNGYTF. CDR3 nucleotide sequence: TGCAGCGTTGGTGACAGGGATAATGGCTACACCTTC.

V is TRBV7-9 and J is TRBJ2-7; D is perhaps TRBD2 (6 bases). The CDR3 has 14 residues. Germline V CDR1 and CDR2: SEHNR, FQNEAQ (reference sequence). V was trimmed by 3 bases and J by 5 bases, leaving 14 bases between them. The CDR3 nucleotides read TGTGCCAGCAGCTTCCCGGGACTGGCAGACGAGCAGTACTTC. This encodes CASSFPGLADEQYF.

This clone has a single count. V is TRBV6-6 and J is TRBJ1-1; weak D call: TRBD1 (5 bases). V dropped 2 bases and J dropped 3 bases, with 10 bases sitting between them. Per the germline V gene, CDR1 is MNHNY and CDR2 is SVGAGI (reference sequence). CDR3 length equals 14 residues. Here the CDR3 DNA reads TGTGCCAGCAGTTACGTGGGAGGGGACACTGAAGCTTTCTTT. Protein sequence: CASSYVGGDTEAFF.

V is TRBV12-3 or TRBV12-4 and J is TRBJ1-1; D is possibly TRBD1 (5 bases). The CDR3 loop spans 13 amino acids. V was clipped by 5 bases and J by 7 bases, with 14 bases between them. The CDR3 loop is CASSHGTGGEAFF. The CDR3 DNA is TGTGCCAGCAGTCACGGGACCGGGGGTGAAGCTTTCTTT.

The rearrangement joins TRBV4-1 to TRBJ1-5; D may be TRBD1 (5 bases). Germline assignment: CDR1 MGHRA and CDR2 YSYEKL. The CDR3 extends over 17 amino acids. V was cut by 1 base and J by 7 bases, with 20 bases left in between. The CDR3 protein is CASSQGPGTARGQPQHF. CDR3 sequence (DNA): TGCGCCAGCAGCCAAGGGCCTGGGACGGCCCGTGGGCAGCCCCAGCATTTT.

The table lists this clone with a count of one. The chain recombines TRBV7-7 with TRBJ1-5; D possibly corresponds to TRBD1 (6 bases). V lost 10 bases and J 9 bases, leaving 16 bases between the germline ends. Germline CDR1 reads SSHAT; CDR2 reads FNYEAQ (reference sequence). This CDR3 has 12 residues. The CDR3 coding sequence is TGTGCCATCACGACAGGCATCGGGCCCCAGCATTTT. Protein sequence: CAITTGIGPQHF.

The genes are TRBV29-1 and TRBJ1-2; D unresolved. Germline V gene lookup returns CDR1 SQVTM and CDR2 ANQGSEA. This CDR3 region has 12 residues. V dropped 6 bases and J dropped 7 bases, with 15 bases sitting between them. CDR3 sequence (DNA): TGCAGCGTCCCCGGGAACCCAAGTGGCTACACCTTC. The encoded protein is CSVPGNPSGYTF.

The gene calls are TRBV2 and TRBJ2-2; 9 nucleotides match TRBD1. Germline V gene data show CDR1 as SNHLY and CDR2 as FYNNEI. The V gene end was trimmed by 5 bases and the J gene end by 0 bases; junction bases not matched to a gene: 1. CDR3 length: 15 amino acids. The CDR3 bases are TGTGCCAGCAGTCGGGACAGGGCGAACACCGGGGAGCTGTTTTTT. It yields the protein CASSRDRANTGELFF.

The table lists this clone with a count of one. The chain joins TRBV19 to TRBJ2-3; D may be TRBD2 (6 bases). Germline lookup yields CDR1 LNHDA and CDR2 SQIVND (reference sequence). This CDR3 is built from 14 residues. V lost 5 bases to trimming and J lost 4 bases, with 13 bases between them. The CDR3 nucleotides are TGTGCCAGTAGTGGCGGGAAATGGGCAGATACGCAGTATTTT. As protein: CASSGGKWADTQYF.

As DNA, the CDR3 is TGTGCCAGTAGTACCGGAGTGGAGCAGTACTTC. It codes for CASSTGVEQYF. This chain joins TRBV19 and TRBJ2-7; D not certain. CDR1 is LNHDA, CDR2 SQIVND, per germline (reference sequence). The CDR3 totals 11 residues. V was pared by 4 bases and J by 7 bases, with 8 bases between.

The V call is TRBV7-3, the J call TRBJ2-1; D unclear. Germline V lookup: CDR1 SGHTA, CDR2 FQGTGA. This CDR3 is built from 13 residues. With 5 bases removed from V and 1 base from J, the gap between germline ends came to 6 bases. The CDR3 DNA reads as TGTGCCAGCAGCCGCGGTTCCTACAATGAGCAGTTCTTC. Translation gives CASSRGSYNEQFF.

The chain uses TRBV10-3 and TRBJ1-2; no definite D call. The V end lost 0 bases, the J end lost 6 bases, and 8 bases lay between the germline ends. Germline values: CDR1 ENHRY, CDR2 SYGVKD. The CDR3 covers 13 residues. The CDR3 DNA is TGTGCCATCAGTGAGTCGTCCGGCGATGGCTACACCTTC. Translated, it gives CAISESSGDGYTF.

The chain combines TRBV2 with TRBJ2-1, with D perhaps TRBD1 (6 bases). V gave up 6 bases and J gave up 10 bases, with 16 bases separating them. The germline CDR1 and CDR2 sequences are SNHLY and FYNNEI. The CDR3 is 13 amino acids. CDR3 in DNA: TGTGCCAGCAGCGGTACAGGGCTGGGAGAGCAGTTCTTC. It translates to CASSGTGLGEQFF.

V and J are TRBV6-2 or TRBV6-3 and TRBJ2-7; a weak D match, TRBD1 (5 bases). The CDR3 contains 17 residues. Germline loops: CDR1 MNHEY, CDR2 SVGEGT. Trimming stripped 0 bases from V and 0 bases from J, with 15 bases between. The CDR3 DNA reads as TGTGCCAGCAGTTACTCGACCCGAGGACACAGCTCCTACGAGCAGTACTTC. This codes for CASSYSTRGHSSYEQYF.

In DNA form, the CDR3 reads TGTGCCAGCAGCTTATTAGGGCGAACCGGGGAGCTGTTTTTT. It translates to CASSLLGRTGELFF. The gene calls are TRBV13 and TRBJ2-2; D is uncertain. Trimming took off 2 bases at V and 5 bases at J, with 9 bases between the two ends. Germline CDR1 and CDR2: PRHDT and FYEKMQ (reference sequence). The CDR3 loop spans 14 amino acids.

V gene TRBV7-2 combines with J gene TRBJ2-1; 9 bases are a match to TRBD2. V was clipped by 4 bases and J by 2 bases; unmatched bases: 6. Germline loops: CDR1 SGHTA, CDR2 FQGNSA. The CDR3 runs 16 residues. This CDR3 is CASSSRRTSAYNEQFF. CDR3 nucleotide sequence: TGTGCCAGCAGCTCCCGGAGGACTAGCGCCTACAATGAGCAGTTCTTC.

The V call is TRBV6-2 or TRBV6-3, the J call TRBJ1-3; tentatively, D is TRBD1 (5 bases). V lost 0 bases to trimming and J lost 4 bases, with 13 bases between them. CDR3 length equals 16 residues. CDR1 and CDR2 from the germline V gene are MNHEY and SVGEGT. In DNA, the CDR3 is TGTGCCAGCAGTTACTCGGGGCGATTTCTCGGAAACACCATATATTTT. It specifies CASSYSGRFLGNTIYF.

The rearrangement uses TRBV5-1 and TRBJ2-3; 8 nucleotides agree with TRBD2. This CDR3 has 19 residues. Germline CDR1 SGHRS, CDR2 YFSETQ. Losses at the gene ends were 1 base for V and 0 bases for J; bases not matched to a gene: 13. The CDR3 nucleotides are TGCGCCAGCAGCTTGCCCGCGGGAGGAGGTCTTATGAGCACAGATACGCAGTATTTT. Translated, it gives CASSLPAGGGLMSTDTQYF.

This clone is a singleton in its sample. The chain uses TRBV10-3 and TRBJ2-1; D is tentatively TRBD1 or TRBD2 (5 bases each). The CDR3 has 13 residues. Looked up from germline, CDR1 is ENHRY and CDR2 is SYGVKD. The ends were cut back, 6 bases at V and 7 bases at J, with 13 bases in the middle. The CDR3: CAIRGPVGNEQFF. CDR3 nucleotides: TGTGCCATCAGGGGACCCGTGGGGAATGAGCAGTTCTTC.

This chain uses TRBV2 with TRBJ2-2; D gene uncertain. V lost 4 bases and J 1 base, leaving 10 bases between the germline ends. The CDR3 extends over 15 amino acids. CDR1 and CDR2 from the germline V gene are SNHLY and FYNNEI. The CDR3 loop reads CASSVLLKNTGELFF. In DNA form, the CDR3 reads TGTGCCAGCAGTGTCCTCCTGAAGAACACCGGGGAGCTGTTTTTT.

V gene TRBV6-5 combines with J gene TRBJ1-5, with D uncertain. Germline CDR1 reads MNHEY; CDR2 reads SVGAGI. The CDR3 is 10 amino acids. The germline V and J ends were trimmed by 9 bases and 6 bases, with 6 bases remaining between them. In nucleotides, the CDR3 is TGTGCCAGTGGCGGTCAGCCCCAGCATTTT. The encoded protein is CASGGQPQHF.

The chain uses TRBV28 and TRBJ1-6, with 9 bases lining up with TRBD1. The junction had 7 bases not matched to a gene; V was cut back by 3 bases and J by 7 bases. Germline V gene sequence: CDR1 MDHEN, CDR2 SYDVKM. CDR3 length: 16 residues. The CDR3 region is CASSFYTGTGNSPLHF. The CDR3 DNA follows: TGTGCCAGCAGTTTCTATACAGGGACAGGGAATTCACCCCTCCACTTT.

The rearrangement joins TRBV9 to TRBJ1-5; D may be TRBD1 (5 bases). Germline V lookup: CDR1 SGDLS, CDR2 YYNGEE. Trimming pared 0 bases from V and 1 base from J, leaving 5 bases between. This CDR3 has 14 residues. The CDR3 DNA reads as TGTGCCAGCAGCGTAGCAGGGAGCAATCAGCCCCAGCATTTT. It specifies CASSVAGSNQPQHF. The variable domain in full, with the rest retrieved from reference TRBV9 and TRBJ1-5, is DSGVTQTPKHLITATGQRVTLRCSPRSGDLSVYWYQQSLDQGLQFLIQYYNGEERAKGNILERFSAQQFPDLHSELNLSSLELGDSALYFCASSVAGSNQPQHFGDGTRLSIL.

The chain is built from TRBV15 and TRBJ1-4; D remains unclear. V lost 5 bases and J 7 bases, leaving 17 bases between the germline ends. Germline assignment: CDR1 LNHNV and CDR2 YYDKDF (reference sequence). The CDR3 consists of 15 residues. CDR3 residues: CATSPRPSAGEKLFF. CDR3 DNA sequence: TGTGCCACCAGCCCCCGCCCTTCTGCGGGTGAAAAACTGTTTTTT.

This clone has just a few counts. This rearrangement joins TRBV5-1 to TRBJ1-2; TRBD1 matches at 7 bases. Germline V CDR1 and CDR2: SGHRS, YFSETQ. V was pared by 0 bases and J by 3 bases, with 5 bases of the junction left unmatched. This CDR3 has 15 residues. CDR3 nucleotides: TGCGCCAGCAGCTTGGGCAACACAGGGGACTATGGCTACACCTTC. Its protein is CASSLGNTGDYGYTF. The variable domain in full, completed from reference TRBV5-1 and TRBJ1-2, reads KAGVTQTPRYLIKTRGQQVTLSCSPISGHRSVSWYQQTPGQGLQFLFEYFSETQRNKGNFPGRFSGRQFSNSRSEMNVSTLELGDSALYLCASSLGNTGDYGYTFGSGTRLTVV.